This entry lists 27 T cell receptor beta chains sequenced from one sample in a study of blood T cells in healthy people across ages. The use of a sample-barcoded 5' primer and a J-beta primer mix characterized a second PCR of roughly 6 to 11 cycles. TCRdb used MiXCR to reprocess the 5' RACE reads, holding one entry per CDR3 protein. Of approximately 690,000 distinct CDR3 sequences listed, about 53% are singletons. The sequenced sample was blood. The receptors were gathered from a man aged 60-69 years in good health.

The chain couples TRBV5-1 to TRBJ2-1, with 13 bases matching TRBD2. After removal of 3 bases from V and 5 bases from J, the junction contained 5 bases not matched to a gene. The CDR3 sequence is 16 residues long. Looked up from germline, CDR1 is SGHRS and CDR2 is YFSETQ. Here the CDR3 DNA reads TGCGCCAGCAGCTGGACTAGCGGGGGACCGGACAATGAGCAGTTCTTC. It specifies CASSWTSGGPDNEQFF. The complete variable domain, with remaining parts taken from reference TRBV5-1 and TRBJ2-1, reads KAGVTQTPRYLIKTRGQQVTLSCSPISGHRSVSWYQQTPGQGLQFLFEYFSETQRNKGNFPGRFSGRQFSNSRSEMNVSTLELGDSALYLCASSWTSGGPDNEQFFGPGTRLTVL.

This clonotype came up a few times. The CDR3 DNA sequence: TGCAGCGTTGTGAGGCAGGCCAGCGCTGAAGCTTTCTTT. It encodes CSVVRQASAEAFF. The chain recombines TRBV29-1 with TRBJ1-1, with D uncertain. This CDR3 has 13 amino acids. CDR1 is SQVTM and CDR2 is ANQGSEA in the germline V gene. Trimming removed 4 bases from V and 6 bases from J, with 15 bases in between. Variable domain in full (rest from reference TRBV29-1 and TRBJ1-1): SAVISQKPSRDICQRGTSLTIQCQVDSQVTMMFWYRQQPGQSLTLIATANQGSEATYESGFVIDKFPISRPNLTFSTLTVSNMSPEDSSIYLCSVVRQASAEAFFGQGTRLTVV.

The chain employs TRBV7-9 and TRBJ1-1, with a possible D match to TRBD1 (5 bases). This CDR3 contains 15 residues. CDR1 is SEHNR and CDR2 is FQNEAQ in the germline V gene (reference sequence). Trimming left V 3 bases short and J 3 bases short, with 14 bases between. CDR3 loop: CASSFTGQGHTEAFF. Here the CDR3 DNA reads TGTGCCAGCAGCTTCACTGGGCAGGGTCACACTGAAGCTTTCTTT.

V gene TRBV6-5 combines with J gene TRBJ1-4; TRBD1 is a possible D gene (5 bases). Germline V gene sequence: CDR1 MNHEY, CDR2 SVGAGI. The CDR3 sequence is 14 residues long. V dropped 5 bases and J dropped 7 bases, with 14 bases sitting between them. The DNA of the CDR3 is TGTGCCAGCAGTACACGCATAGGGGTTGAAAAACTGTTTTTT. It specifies CASSTRIGVEKLFF.

V and J are TRBV4-2 and TRBJ1-2; 8 positions match TRBD1. Per germline, CDR1 LGHNA and CDR2 YNFKEQ. CDR3 length: 15 residues. V was pared by 0 bases and J by 4 bases, with 4 bases of the junction left unmatched. CDR3 sequence reads: CASSQDLTGGYGYTF. CDR3 DNA sequence: TGTGCCAGCAGCCAAGATCTTACAGGGGGCTATGGCTACACCTTC.

This clonotype came up once. The genes are TRBV15 and TRBJ2-4; a possible D gene is TRBD2 (7 bases). The CDR3 consists of 17 residues. In germline, CDR1 is LNHNV, CDR2 YYDKDF (reference sequence). Trimming took off 3 bases at V and 3 bases at J, with 18 bases between the two ends. CDR3 amino acids: CATSRGGGEMSKNIQYF. The CDR3 coding sequence is TGTGCCACCAGCAGGGGAGGGGGGGAAATGAGCAAAAACATTCAGTACTTC.

The V gene is TRBV5-1, the J gene TRBJ2-7, with no clear D. The CDR3 runs to 13 residues. Trimming shortened V by 5 bases and J by 3 bases, and 12 bases separated the two germline ends. The V gene's germline CDR1 is SGHRS and CDR2 YFSETQ. For the CDR3, the DNA is TGCGCCAGCAGAAGATATTCGGACTACGAGCAGTACTTC. It yields the protein CASRRYSDYEQYF.

This chain connects TRBV5-1 to TRBJ2-7; D may be TRBD1 (6 bases). The CDR3 consists of 15 residues. V was cut by 5 bases and J by 4 bases, with 19 bases left in between. Germline assignment: CDR1 SGHRS and CDR2 YFSETQ. The CDR3 sequence is CASRNQPGQSYEQYF. DNA of the CDR3: TGCGCCAGCAGAAACCAACCGGGACAAAGTTACGAGCAGTACTTC.

This rearrangement joins TRBV7-9 to TRBJ2-6, with D possibly being TRBD1 (6 bases). Germline-derived CDR1 and CDR2 are SEHNR and FQNEAQ (reference sequence). The V end was cut by 8 bases, the J end by 4 bases, with 12 bases between. The CDR3 contains 14 residues. The CDR3 here is CASGIGTGANVLTF. The CDR3 region has the DNA TGTGCCAGCGGCATAGGGACAGGGGCCAACGTCCTGACTTTC.

J is TRBJ2-3 and V is TRBV24-1, with 13 bases identical to TRBD2. The trim removed 4 bases at V and 4 bases at J, leaving 4 bases unmatched. CDR1 is KGHDR, CDR2 SFDVKD, per germline. The CDR3 contains 16 residues. CDR3 bases: TGTGCCACCAGTGACCCGGGACTAGCGGGGTCAGATACGCAGTATTTT. It yields the protein CATSDPGLAGSDTQYF.

Concerning this clonotype itself: At one boundary the junction diverges from the germline segment, which might be a read error. The chain links TRBV7-8 to TRBJ2-7; a weak D match, TRBD2 (6 bases). Germline CDR1 and CDR2: SGHVS and FQNEAQ. The CDR3 length is 14 residues. The CDR3 reads CVSSPEGLLGGQYF. For the CDR3, the DNA is TGTGTCAGCAGCCCGGAGGGACTCCTTGGAGGGCAGTACTTC.

This chain joins TRBV12-3 or TRBV12-4 and TRBJ1-1; 8 bases align to TRBD1. V dropped 7 bases and J dropped 8; count of bases not matched to a gene: 6. This CDR3 spans 12 amino acids. The CDR3 is CASTFGTGEAFF. The DNA for the CDR3 is TGTGCCAGCACCTTCGGGACAGGAGAAGCTTTCTTT.

CDR3 bases: TGTGCCAGCAGCCTCAGGAGGGAGGGTCAGCCCCAGCATTTT. Its translation: CASSLRREGQPQHF. This chain connects TRBV12-3 or TRBV12-4 to TRBJ1-5, with no clear D. V was clipped by 6 bases and J by 6 bases, with 15 bases between them. The CDR3 contains 14 residues.

J is TRBJ2-3 and V is TRBV10-3, with D unresolved. With 10 bases removed from V and 0 bases from J, the gap between germline ends came to 11 bases. Germline V gene sequence: CDR1 ENHRY, CDR2 SYGVKD. The CDR3 runs 13 residues. The CDR3 DNA is TGTGCCACCACAGCCTCTAGCACAGATACGCAGTATTTT. Its protein product is CATTASSTDTQYF.

The J gene is TRBJ2-2, the V gene TRBV7-9, with D perhaps matching TRBD1 or TRBD2 (6 bases each). This CDR3 region has 15 residues. Germline V gene lookup returns CDR1 SEHNR and CDR2 FQNEAQ (reference sequence). Trimming stripped 4 bases from V and 5 bases from J, with 14 bases between. CDR3 sequence: CASSSYRAGTGELFF. CDR3 bases: TGTGCCAGCAGCTCCTACAGGGCGGGGACCGGGGAGCTGTTTTTT.

The CDR3 spells CASSEAGLGSYEQYF. CDR3 sequence (DNA): TGTGCCAGCAGTGAAGCGGGGCTGGGCTCCTACGAGCAGTACTTC. The rearrangement joins TRBV2 to TRBJ2-7, with a tentative D call TRBD1 (5 bases). CDR3 length equals 15 residues. Germline CDR1 is SNHLY and CDR2 is FYNNEI. The V end lost 0 bases, the J end lost 0 bases, and 9 bases lay between the germline ends.

This clonotype was seen more than once but under ten times. The rearrangement uses TRBV4-1 and TRBJ1-1; D gene ambiguous. Germline CDR1 is MGHRA and CDR2 is YSYEKL. This CDR3 contains 16 residues. The V end was cut by 0 bases, the J end by 1 base, with 12 bases between. CDR3 nucleotide sequence: TGCGCCAGCAGCCAAGAGGGGATGACAAGGAACACTGAAGCTTTCTTT. Encoded protein: CASSQEGMTRNTEAFF.

This rearrangement joins TRBV29-1 to TRBJ1-6; the D is unclear. The CDR3 has 13 amino acids. CDR1 and CDR2 from the germline V gene are SQVTM and ANQGSEA. Trimming removed 5 bases from V and 8 bases from J, with 13 bases in between. The chain's CDR3 is CSVQKGPDSPLHF. Here the CDR3 DNA reads TGCAGCGTTCAGAAAGGGCCCGATTCACCCCTCCACTTT.

This clonotype was counted a single time. The V call is TRBV9, the J call TRBJ2-7; D could derive from TRBD1 or TRBD2 (5 bases each). V was pared by 0 bases and J by 0 bases, with 10 bases between. CDR3 length: 15 residues. Looked up from germline, CDR1 is SGDLS and CDR2 is YYNGEE. The CDR3 is CASSVAWGFSYEQYF. The CDR3 DNA follows: TGTGCCAGCAGCGTAGCGTGGGGGTTCTCCTACGAGCAGTACTTC.

The chain has TRBV10-3 and TRBJ1-2, with D possibly matching TRBD1 (6 bases). Deletions cut 2 bases from V and 7 bases from J, with 14 bases between. Germline-derived CDR1 and CDR2 are ENHRY and SYGVKD. This CDR3 region has 14 residues. Here the CDR3 DNA reads TGTGCCATCAGTGAGCAACAGGGAAGTTCTGGCTACACCTTC. Translating gives CAISEQQGSSGYTF.

The genes are TRBV5-1 and TRBJ2-4, with D unresolved. Germline values: CDR1 SGHRS, CDR2 YFSETQ. The CDR3 totals 14 residues. V shed 2 bases and J shed 0 bases, with 6 bases lying between them. The CDR3 loop is CASSLLEAKNIQYF. CDR3 in DNA: TGCGCCAGCAGCTTATTAGAAGCCAAAAACATTCAGTACTTC.

The genes are TRBV12-1 and TRBJ2-7; the DNA was not used to check the table's D call, TRBD2. TRBV12-1 is described as a pseudogene. This CDR3 is 14 amino acids long. The CDR3 is CASSFLTSRAPTYF. CDR3 DNA sequence: TGTGCCAGCAGCTTTTTGACCTCCCGAGCCCCAACGTACTTC.

This rearrangement joins TRBV7-8 to TRBJ2-4; tentative D call: TRBD1 (6 bases). The J call is uncertain, as TRBJ2-7 better fits the DNA end. Per the germline V gene, CDR1 is SGHVS and CDR2 is FQNEAQ. The length of the CDR3 is 16 residues. CDR3 DNA: TGTGCCAGCAGCTGGGAGACAGGTTACTTGGGCTACGAGCAGTACTTC. Translated: CASSWETGYLGYEQYF.

The rearrangement links TRBV4-2 to TRBJ2-2, with a tentative D call TRBD1 (7 bases). V shed 1 base and J shed 6 bases, with 12 bases lying between them. CDR1 is LGHNA, CDR2 YNFKEQ, per germline. The CDR3 is made up of 15 amino acids. For the CDR3, the DNA is TGTGCCAGCAGCCAAGTTGGAGGGGGCGCCGGGGAGCTGTTTTTT. Translation gives CASSQVGGGAGELFF.

The sample holds one count of this clonotype. The chain couples TRBV7-8 to TRBJ1-5, with a tentative D call TRBD1 (5 bases). Germline CDR1 reads SGHVS; CDR2 reads FQNEAQ. CDR3 size: 16 residues. The V end lost 5 bases, the J end lost 0 bases, and 14 bases lay between the germline ends. The CDR3 loop is CASSPRDPDSNQPQHF. CDR3 DNA sequence: TGTGCCAGCAGCCCCCGGGACCCAGATAGCAATCAGCCCCAGCATTTT.

This chain uses TRBV18 with TRBJ2-5; D may be TRBD2 (5 bases). Germline assignment: CDR1 KGHSH and CDR2 LQKENI. Deletions cut 1 base from V and 4 bases from J, with 7 bases between. The CDR3 is made up of 13 amino acids. The CDR3 DNA reads TGTGCCAGCTCACCACGAGGGCTAGAGACCCAGTACTTC. It specifies CASSPRGLETQYF.

This clonotype was detected once. J is TRBJ1-2 and V is TRBV28, with D hard to call. The CDR3 loop spans 14 amino acids. The germline CDR1 and CDR2 sequences are MDHEN and SYDVKM. Trimming took 3 bases from V and 1 from J, leaving 9 bases between them. CDR3 residues: CASSFSGVNYGYTF. The CDR3 DNA reads as TGTGCCAGCAGTTTCAGCGGAGTTAACTATGGCTACACCTTC.